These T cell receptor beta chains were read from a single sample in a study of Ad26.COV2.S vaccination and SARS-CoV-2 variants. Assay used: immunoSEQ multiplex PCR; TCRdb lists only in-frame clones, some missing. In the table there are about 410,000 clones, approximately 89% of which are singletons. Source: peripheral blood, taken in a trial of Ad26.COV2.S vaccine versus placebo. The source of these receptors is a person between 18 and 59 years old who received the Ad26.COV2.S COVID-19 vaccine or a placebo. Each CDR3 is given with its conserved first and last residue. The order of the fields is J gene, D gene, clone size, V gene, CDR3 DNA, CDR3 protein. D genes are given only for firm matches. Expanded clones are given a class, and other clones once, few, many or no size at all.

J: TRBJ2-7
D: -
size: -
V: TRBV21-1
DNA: TGTGCCAGCAGCAAAGGGGGGGGCCCCACCTACGAGCAGTACTTC
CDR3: CASSKGGGPTYEQYF

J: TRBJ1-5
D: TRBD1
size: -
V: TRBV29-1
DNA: TGCAGCGCTACGACAGGGGGTGGTCAGCCCCAGCATTTT
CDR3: CSATTGGGQPQHF

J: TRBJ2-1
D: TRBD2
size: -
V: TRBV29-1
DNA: TGCAGCGTCGGACTCTGGACTAGCGGGCATGAGCAGTTCTTC
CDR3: CSVGLWTSGHEQFF

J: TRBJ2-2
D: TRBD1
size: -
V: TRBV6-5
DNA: TGTGCCAGCAGGCACAGGGGAAGGATTAGCGGGGAGCTGTTTTTT
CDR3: CASRHRGRISGELFF

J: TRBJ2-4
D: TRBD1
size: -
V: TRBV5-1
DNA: TGCGCCAGCAGCTTGGAGGGACAGGGGACCTTAAACATTCAGTACTTC
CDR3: CASSLEGQGTLNIQYF

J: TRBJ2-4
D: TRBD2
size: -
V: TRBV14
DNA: TGTGCCAGCAGCCAGACTAGCACCATTCAGTACTTC
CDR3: CASSQTSTIQYF

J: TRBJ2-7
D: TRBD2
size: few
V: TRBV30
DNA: TGTGCCTGGAGTTTCCCTGGGGGGGGGAGTTTCTACGAGCAGTACTTC
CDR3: CAWSFPGGGSFYEQYF

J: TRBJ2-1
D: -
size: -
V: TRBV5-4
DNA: TGTGCCAGCAGCCCAAGATTACAGGGGGGGTACAATGAGCAGTTCTTC
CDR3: CASSPRLQGGYNEQFF

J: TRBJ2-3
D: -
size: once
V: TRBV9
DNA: TGTGCCAGCAGCGGGAGGGCCTCTATGTTCGATACGCAGTATTTT
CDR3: CASSGRASMFDTQYF

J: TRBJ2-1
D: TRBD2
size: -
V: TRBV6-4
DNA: TGTGCCAGCAGTGACTCTACTAGCGGGGCGGGTGAGCAGTTCTTC
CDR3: CASSDSTSGAGEQFF

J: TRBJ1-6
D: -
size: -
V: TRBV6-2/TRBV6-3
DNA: TGTGCCAGCAGTTACGAGGGGCCTTCACCCCTCCACTTT
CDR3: CASSYEGPSPLHF

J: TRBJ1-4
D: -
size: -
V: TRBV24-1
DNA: TGTGCCACCAGTGCGGCGGGGGAAGGGGAAAAACTGTTTTTT
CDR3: CATSAAGEGEKLFF

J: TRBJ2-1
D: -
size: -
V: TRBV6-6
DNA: TGTGCCAGCAGTTATAAGACAGCTTACAATGAGCAGTTCTTC
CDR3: CASSYKTAYNEQFF

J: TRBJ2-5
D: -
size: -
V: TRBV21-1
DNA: TGTGCCAGCAGCAAAGGGTTGAAGGGAAGGGAGACCCAGTACTTC
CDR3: CASSKGLKGRETQYF

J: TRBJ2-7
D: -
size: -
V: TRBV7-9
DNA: TGTGCCAGCAGCCTGGCAGGAGTCTCCTACGAGCAGTACTTC
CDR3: CASSLAGVSYEQYF

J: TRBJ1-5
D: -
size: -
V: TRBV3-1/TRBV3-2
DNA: TGTGCCAGCAGCCGGGGACTTGCTGATCAGCCCCAGCATTTT
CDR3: CASSRGLADQPQHF

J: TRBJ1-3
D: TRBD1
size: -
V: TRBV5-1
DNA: TGCGCCAGCAGCACGGGACAGCCTAGCTCTGGAAACACCATATATTTT
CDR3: CASSTGQPSSGNTIYF

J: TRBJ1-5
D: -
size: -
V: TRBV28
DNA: TGTGCCAGCAGTTCTGTTCGAAATCGGGGGAATCAGCCCCAGCATTTT
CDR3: CASSSVRNRGNQPQHF

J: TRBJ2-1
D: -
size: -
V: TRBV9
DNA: TGTGCCAGCAGCGACCCCCAAAACGAGAACTACCACAATGAGCAGTTCTTC
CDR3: CASSDPQNENYHNEQFF

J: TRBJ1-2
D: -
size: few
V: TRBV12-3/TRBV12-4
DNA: TGTGCCAGCAGTTTAAAAGGGACGCTGGGCTACACCTTC
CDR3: CASSLKGTLGYTF

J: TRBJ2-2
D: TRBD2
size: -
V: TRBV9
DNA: TGTGCCAGCGGGAGGGCGAACACCGGGGAGCTGTTTTTT
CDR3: CASGRANTGELFF

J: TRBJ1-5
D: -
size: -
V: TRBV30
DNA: TGTGCCTGGAGTAGTAGGGAGGGTCAGCCCCAGCATTTT
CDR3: CAWSSREGQPQHF

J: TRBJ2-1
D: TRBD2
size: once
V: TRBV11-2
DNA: TGTGCCAGCAGCTCCGGTATCCCAACTAGCGGGAGTTGGAGTGAGCAGTTCTTC
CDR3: CASSSGIPTSGSWSEQFF

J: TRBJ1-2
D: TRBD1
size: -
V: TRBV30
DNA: TGTGCCTGGAGCGACAGGGTGAGGGCTTATGGCTACACCTTC
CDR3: CAWSDRVRAYGYTF

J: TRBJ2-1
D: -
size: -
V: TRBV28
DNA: TGTGCCAGCAGCCTGAGCCGTAGCTCCTACAATGAGCAGTTCTTC
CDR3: CASSLSRSSYNEQFF

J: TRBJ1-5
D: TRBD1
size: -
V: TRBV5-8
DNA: TGTGCCAGCAGCTTGAGTACGGGACAGTACAATCAGCCCCAGCATTTT
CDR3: CASSLSTGQYNQPQHF

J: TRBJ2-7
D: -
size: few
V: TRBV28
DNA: TGTGCCAGCAGTTTAATGGGACTGCTAGCCGAGCAGTACTTC
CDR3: CASSLMGLLAEQYF

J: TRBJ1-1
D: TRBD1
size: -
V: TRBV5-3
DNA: TGTGCCAGAAGCTGGACAGGTACCCAGGACACTGAAGCTTTCTTT
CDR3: CARSWTGTQDTEAFF

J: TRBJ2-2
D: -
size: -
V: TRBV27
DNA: TGTGCCAGCAAAACGGGTCGGCATGAAACCGGGGAGCTGTTTTTT
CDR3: CASKTGRHETGELFF

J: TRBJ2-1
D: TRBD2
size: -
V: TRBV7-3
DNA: TGTGCCAGCAGCCCAACGGCACTAGCGGGTCATGAGCAGTTCTTC
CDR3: CASSPTALAGHEQFF

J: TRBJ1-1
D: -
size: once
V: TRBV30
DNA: TGTGCCTGGAGGTCTTGGGGGCGCACTGAAGCTTTCTTT
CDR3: CAWRSWGRTEAFF

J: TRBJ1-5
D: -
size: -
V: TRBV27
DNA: TGTGCCAGCAGTCCCTGGGGTGGCAGCAATCAGCCCCAGCATTTT
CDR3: CASSPWGGSNQPQHF

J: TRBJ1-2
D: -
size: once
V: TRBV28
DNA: TGTGCCAGCAGTTTGAGGTCACGCAACTATGGCTACACCTTC
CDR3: CASSLRSRNYGYTF

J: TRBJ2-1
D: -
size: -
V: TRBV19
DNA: TGTGCCAGTAGTCCCTATAGCGGAAACAATGAGCAGTTCTTC
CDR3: CASSPYSGNNEQFF

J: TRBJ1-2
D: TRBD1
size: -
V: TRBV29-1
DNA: TGCAGCGTCGAACTACAGGGGGCATTATATGGCTACACCTTC
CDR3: CSVELQGALYGYTF

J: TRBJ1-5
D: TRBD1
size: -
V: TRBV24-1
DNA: TGTGCCACCAGCCCCCGGACAGGGTTTAATCAGCCCCAGCATTTT
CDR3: CATSPRTGFNQPQHF

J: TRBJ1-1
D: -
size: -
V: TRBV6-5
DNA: TGTGCCAGCAGTTACAGACAGGCGAACACTGAAGCTTTCTTT
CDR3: CASSYRQANTEAFF

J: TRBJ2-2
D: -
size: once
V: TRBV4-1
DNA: TGCGCCAGCACCCGTCGGGGACATTTAGAGTCGAACACCGGGGAGCTGTTTTTT
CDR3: CASTRRGHLESNTGELFF

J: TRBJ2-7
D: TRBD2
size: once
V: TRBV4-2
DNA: TGTGCCAGCAGCCCAAGGGATAGGGGACTAGCGGTTCGGGAGCAGTACTTC
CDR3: CASSPRDRGLAVREQYF

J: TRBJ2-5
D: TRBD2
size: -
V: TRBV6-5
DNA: TGTGCCAGCAGTCATGAGGGGCTAGCGGGAGAGACCCAGTACTTC
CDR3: CASSHEGLAGETQYF